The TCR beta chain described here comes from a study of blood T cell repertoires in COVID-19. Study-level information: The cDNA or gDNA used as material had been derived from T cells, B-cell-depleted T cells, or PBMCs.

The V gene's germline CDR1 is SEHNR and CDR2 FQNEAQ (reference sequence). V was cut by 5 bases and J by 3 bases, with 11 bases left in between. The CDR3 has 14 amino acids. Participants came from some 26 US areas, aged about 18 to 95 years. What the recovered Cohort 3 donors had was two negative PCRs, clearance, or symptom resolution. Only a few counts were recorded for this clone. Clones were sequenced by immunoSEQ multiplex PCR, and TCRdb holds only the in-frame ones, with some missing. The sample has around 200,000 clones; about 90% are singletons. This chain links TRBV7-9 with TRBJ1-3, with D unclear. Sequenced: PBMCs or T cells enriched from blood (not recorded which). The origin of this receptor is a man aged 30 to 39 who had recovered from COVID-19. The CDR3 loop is CASSPNFGGNTIYF. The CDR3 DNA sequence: TGTGCCAGCAGCCCAAATTTCGGTGGAAACACCATATATTTT.